Below, 9 T cell receptor beta chains from the same sample are listed, as sequenced in a study of metastatic and nonmetastatic thyroid tumors. With MiXCR, TCRdb reprocessed the PCR reads. Counted here are about 69,000 clones, about 14% occurring once; the ten biggest clones make up approximately 7%. No patient received treatment before thyroid surgery. The sample comprised blood. The source of these receptors is a male donor with papillary thyroid cancer or a benign thyroid nodule (not recorded which). Some clones in this sample may be carry-over from other donors' samples.

There are many counts of this clone. The chain is built from TRBV5-1 and TRBJ2-5, with 9 nucleotides matching TRBD2. Per germline, CDR1 SGHRS and CDR2 YFSETQ. The CDR3 is 15 residues long. V was pared by 0 bases and J by 2 bases, with 2 bases of the junction left unmatched. CDR3 sequence reads: CASSLGLAVQETQYF. The DNA for the CDR3 is TGCGCCAGCAGCTTGGGACTAGCGGTACAAGAGACCCAGTACTTC.

The chain uses TRBV12-3 or TRBV12-4 and TRBJ1-1; D unresolved. This CDR3 has 13 amino acids. The V end was cut by 6 bases, the J end by 4 bases, with 12 bases between. The CDR3 loop is CASRPRGGTEAFF. The CDR3 region has the DNA TGTGCCAGCAGACCTCGAGGTGGCACTGAAGCTTTCTTT.

This clone turned up a few times. A clone one base away is much larger, so this may be a read error. This sequence joins TRBV2 and TRBJ1-4; D is possibly TRBD1 (6 bases). V lost 8 bases and J 6 bases, leaving 13 bases between the germline ends. The CDR3 covers 13 residues. Germline V gene data show CDR1 as SNHLY and CDR2 as FYNNEI. CDR3 loop: CASSTGLYEKLFF. CDR3 nucleotides: TGTGCCAGCTCTACAGGGCTCTATGAAAAACTGTTTTTT.

This clone showed up many times. This chain connects TRBV2 to TRBJ1-2; D is ambiguous. Germline lookup yields CDR1 SNHLY and CDR2 FYNNEI. This CDR3 has 12 amino acids. Trimming took 4 bases from V and 6 from J, leaving 9 bases between them. The CDR3 nucleotides read TGTGCCAGCAGTGTCGGGGTAAATGGCTACACCTTC. As protein: CASSVGVNGYTF.

The chain links TRBV3-1 to TRBJ2-3; TRBD2 matches 11 bases. Per germline, CDR1 LGHDT and CDR2 YNNKEL (reference sequence). The CDR3 runs to 18 residues. J gave up 2 bases and V 5 bases, and 12 bases lay outside the gene matches. Here the CDR3 DNA reads TGTGCCAGCAGCTCTCTTTGGACTAGCGGGCTGTTCACAGATACGCAGTATTTT. Encoded protein: CASSSLWTSGLFTDTQYF.

At least ten counts were recorded for this clone. The genes are TRBV9 and TRBJ2-3, with TRBD2 matching 7 bases. V shed 3 bases and J 1 base; nucleotides not matched to a gene: 8. This CDR3 is built from 16 residues. The germline CDR1 and CDR2 sequences are SGDLS and YYNGEE. For the CDR3, the DNA is TGTGCCAGCAGCGCCCCCCGGGGAGGGGGCACAGATACGCAGTATTTT. It translates to CASSAPRGGGTDTQYF.

This clone was detected many times. V usage is TRBV6-1 and J usage is TRBJ2-1; 11 bases are shared with TRBD2. The V segment lost 5 bases and the J segment 9 bases; nucleotides outside the gene matches: 6. CDR1 is MNHNS and CDR2 is SASEGT in the germline V gene. CDR3 size: 14 residues. The CDR3 is CASSLSGRAGEQFF. DNA for the CDR3: TGTGCCAGCAGTCTTAGCGGGAGGGCAGGTGAGCAGTTCTTC.

Comment on this clone: An end of the junction does not agree with germline; a read error may underlie this. The V call is TRBV2, the J call TRBJ2-6; TRBD2 aligns across 7 bases. Germline V CDR1 and CDR2: SNHLY, FYNNEI. This CDR3 has 17 amino acids. The CDR3 protein is CASSEEVLGAGTNVLTF. CDR3 coding DNA: TGTGCCAGCAGTGAAGAGGTTTTGGGAGCGGGGACCAACGTCCTTACTTTC.

The chain uses TRBV6-2 or TRBV6-3 and TRBJ2-2; D not resolved. This CDR3 region has 15 residues. Trimming removed 5 bases at V and 1 base at J, with 11 bases between. Germline lookup yields CDR1 MNHEY and CDR2 SVGEGT. The CDR3 nucleotides are TGTGCCAGCAGTCTCCATAGCCGGAACACCGGGGAGCTGTTTTTT. This encodes CASSLHSRNTGELFF.